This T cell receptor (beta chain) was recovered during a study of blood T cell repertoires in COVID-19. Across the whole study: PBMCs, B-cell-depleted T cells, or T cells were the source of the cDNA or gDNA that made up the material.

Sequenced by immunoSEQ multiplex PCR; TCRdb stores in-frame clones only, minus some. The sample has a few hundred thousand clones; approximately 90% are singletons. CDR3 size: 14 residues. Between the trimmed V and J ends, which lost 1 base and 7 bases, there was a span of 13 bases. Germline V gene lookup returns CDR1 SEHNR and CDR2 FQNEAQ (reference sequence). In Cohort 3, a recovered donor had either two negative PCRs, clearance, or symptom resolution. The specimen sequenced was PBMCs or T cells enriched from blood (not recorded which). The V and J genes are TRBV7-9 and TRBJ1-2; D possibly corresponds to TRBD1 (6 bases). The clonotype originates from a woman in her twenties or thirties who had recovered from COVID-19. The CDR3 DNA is TGTGCCAGCAGCTTAGATCAGGGGATCGGTGGCTACACCTTC. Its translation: CASSLDQGIGGYTF.